The next 26 T cell receptor beta chains were all read from a single sample in a study of blood T cell repertoires in COVID-19. The data were produced by immunoSEQ multiplex PCR, yet TCRdb's version contains in-frame clones alone and is incomplete. Of around 100,000 clones in the sample, about 87% are singletons; the top ten hold roughly 15%. Sequenced input: peripheral blood. Every receptor here comes from a man in his fifties with acute or convalescent COVID-19.

Only one count was recorded for this clone. The chain employs TRBV6-2 or TRBV6-3 and TRBJ2-7; 9 bases agree with TRBD2. This CDR3 region has 14 residues. The germline gives CDR1 MNHEY, CDR2 SVGEGT. The V and J ends lost 6 bases and 4 bases, in that order; junction bases with no gene match: 7. The CDR3 coding sequence is TGTGCCAGCAGCCCCGGACTAGCGACTTACGAGCAGTACTTC. This encodes CASSPGLATYEQYF.

Only one count was recorded for this clone. The chain recombines TRBV4-1 with TRBJ2-7, with D perhaps matching TRBD1 (5 bases). In germline, CDR1 is MGHRA, CDR2 YSYEKL. The V gene lost 4 bases and the J gene lost 3 bases, with 16 bases spanning the gap. This CDR3 is built from 15 residues. CDR3 amino acids: CASSPYETVDYEQYF. In nucleotides, the CDR3 is TGCGCCAGCAGCCCTTATGAGACAGTCGACTACGAGCAGTACTTC.

In nucleotides, the CDR3 is TGTGCCAGCAACCCGACAGGGGGTCCCTACGAGCAGTACTTC. It translates to CASNPTGGPYEQYF. The chain links TRBV2 to TRBJ2-7, with 9 bases matching TRBD1. V lost 7 bases and J lost 2; bases outside the gene matches: 6. Germline-derived CDR1 and CDR2 are SNHLY and FYNNEI. This CDR3 has 14 amino acids.

In its sample, this clone was seen a few times. The J gene is TRBJ2-5, the V gene TRBV6-5, with a possible D match to TRBD2 (6 bases). This CDR3 comprises 14 residues. Trimming stripped 4 bases from V and 5 bases from J, with 14 bases between. The V gene's germline CDR1 is MNHEY and CDR2 SVGAGI. CDR3 loop: CASSSELARETQYF. The CDR3, as DNA: TGTGCCAGCAGTTCCGAACTAGCCCGTGAGACCCAGTACTTC.

The V call is TRBV30, the J call TRBJ2-7; 8 nucleotides line up with TRBD1. Looked up from germline, CDR1 is GTSNPN and CDR2 is SVGIG (reference sequence). J gave up 4 bases and V 5 bases, and 7 bases lay outside the gene matches. The CDR3 contains 13 residues. This CDR3 reads CAWGGTGLYEQYF. CDR3 nucleotide sequence: TGTGCCTGGGGAGGGACAGGCCTGTACGAGCAGTACTTC.

The chain has TRBV11-3 and TRBJ1-3; TRBD1 is a possible D gene (6 bases). Per germline, CDR1 SGHNT and CDR2 YENEEA. The CDR3 has 18 amino acids. Trimming removed 5 bases at V and 4 bases at J, with 24 bases between. CDR3: CASSPTGRRGARGNTIYF. DNA of the CDR3: TGTGCCAGCAGCCCGACGGGAAGACGGGGGGCGAGAGGAAACACCATATATTTT.

The genes are TRBV18 and TRBJ1-3, with D possibly TRBD1 on 5 matching bases. V lost 3 bases to trimming and J lost 7 bases, with 7 bases between them. The CDR3 contains 12 residues. The germline gives CDR1 KGHSH, CDR2 LQKENI. CDR3 nucleotides: TGTGCCAGCTCACCGCAGGGCAACACCATATATTTT. Its translation: CASSPQGNTIYF.

The chain has TRBV4-1 and TRBJ2-7, with TRBD1 identical over 8 bases. The CDR3 has 14 residues. The germline V gene has CDR1 MGHRA and CDR2 YSYEKL. The V and J ends lost 3 bases and 2 bases, in that order; junction bases with no gene match: 3. The CDR3 DNA reads as TGCGCCAGCAGCCACGCGGGACAGGCCTACGAGCAGTACTTC. It translates to CASSHAGQAYEQYF.

The J gene is TRBJ2-3, the V gene TRBV30; 16 nucleotides align to TRBD2. V shed 7 bases and J 9 bases; nucleotides not matched to a gene: 10. The CDR3 is made up of 15 amino acids. CDR1 and CDR2 from the germline V gene are GTSNPN and SVGIG (reference sequence). In nucleotides, the CDR3 is TGTGCCTCGAGAGGGGGACTAGCGGGAGGGCCGACGCAGTATTTT. This translates into CASRGGLAGGPTQYF.

The chain has TRBV5-1 and TRBJ2-6, with TRBD1 matching 8 bases. The CDR3 runs to 14 residues. Germline V gene data show CDR1 as SGHRS and CDR2 as YFSETQ. The J segment lost 2 bases and the V segment lost 6 bases, leaving 1 base of the junction unmatched. The CDR3 bases are TGCGCCAGCAAGACAGGGGCTGGGGCCAACGTCCTGACTTTC. It yields the protein CASKTGAGANVLTF.

The genes are TRBV18 and TRBJ1-1, with 7 bases fitting TRBD1. Trimming removed 1 base from V and 1 base from J; junction bases left unmatched: 6. The CDR3 covers 16 residues. Germline lookup yields CDR1 KGHSH and CDR2 LQKENI. CDR3 DNA: TGTGCCAGCTCACCACTGGAACAGGGGTCGAACACTGAAGCTTTCTTT. Amino acid sequence: CASSPLEQGSNTEAFF.

The chain is built from TRBV28 and TRBJ2-7, with 8 nucleotides matching TRBD1. The V gene's germline CDR1 is MDHEN and CDR2 SYDVKM. With 4 bases clipped from V and 6 bases from J, the junction kept 2 bases outside the gene matches. This CDR3 is 12 amino acids long. CDR3 nucleotides: TGTGCCAGCAGTTCCCAGGGGGCCGAGCAGTACTTC. Its translation is CASSSQGAEQYF.

The chain carries TRBV5-4 and TRBJ2-7, with TRBD1 identical over 7 bases. Germline trimming cut 4 bases from V and 3 bases from J; bases unmatched to any gene: 7. Germline CDR1 is SGHNT and CDR2 is YYREEE (reference sequence). CDR3 length: 14 residues. CDR3 in DNA: TGTGCCAGCAGCGACGGACAGGACAGCTACGAGCAGTACTTC. It codes for CASSDGQDSYEQYF.

The chain couples TRBV7-9 to TRBJ2-1, with 10 nucleotides matching TRBD1. The germline V gene has CDR1 SEHNR and CDR2 FQNEAQ (reference sequence). This CDR3 is built from 15 residues. V dropped 3 bases and J dropped 4; count of bases not matched to a gene: 3. CDR3 sequence (DNA): TGTGCCAGCAGCTTCGGACAGGGGGAGTACAATGAGCAGTTCTTC. It yields the protein CASSFGQGEYNEQFF.

The chain links TRBV24-1 to TRBJ1-2; the match to TRBD1 covers 9 bases. The CDR3 runs to 16 residues. Germline V gene sequence: CDR1 KGHDR, CDR2 SFDVKD. V lost 5 bases to trimming and J lost 1 base; unmatched junction nucleotides: 7. CDR3 sequence: CATSAPTGQGNYGYTF. In nucleotides, the CDR3 is TGTGCCACCAGTGCCCCCACGGGACAGGGTAACTATGGCTACACCTTC.

This clone showed up just once. CDR3 in DNA: TGTGCCAGCAGTCTGCACGGTAGCGGGAGCTCCTACAATGAGCAGTTCTTC. Translated: CASSLHGSGSSYNEQFF. The rearrangement links TRBV6-4 to TRBJ2-1; 9 bases match TRBD2. CDR3 length: 17 amino acids. V lost 5 bases to trimming and J lost 0 bases; unmatched junction nucleotides: 8. The germline gives CDR1 MRHNA, CDR2 SNTAGT.

CDR3 DNA: TGTGCCAGCAGTTTCCGGGACAGCATAAACACCATATATTTT. Residues: CASSFRDSINTIYF. The chain links TRBV28 to TRBJ1-3, with TRBD1 identical over 7 bases. From germline, CDR1 is MDHEN and CDR2 SYDVKM. V shed 3 bases and J 6 bases; nucleotides not matched to a gene: 5. CDR3 length: 14 amino acids. The complete variable domain, with remaining parts taken from reference TRBV28 and TRBJ1-3, reads DVKVTQSSRYLVKRTGEKVFLECVQDMDHENMFWYRQDPGLGLRLIYFSYDVKMKEKGDIPEGYSVSREKKERFSLILESASTNQTSMYLCASSFRDSINTIYFGEGSWLTVV.

The V and J genes are TRBV28 and TRBJ2-2; D is perhaps TRBD1 (6 bases). The V gene's germline CDR1 is MDHEN and CDR2 SYDVKM. The CDR3 loop spans 12 amino acids. The germline V and J ends were trimmed by 5 bases and 8 bases, with 9 bases remaining between them. CDR3 residues: CASSGGLGELFF. CDR3 nucleotide sequence: TGTGCCAGCAGTGGGGGCCTAGGGGAGCTGTTTTTT.

J is TRBJ1-6 and V is TRBV6-2 or TRBV6-3; TRBD1 agrees at 7 bases. There are 14 residues in the CDR3. Germline CDR1 reads MNHEY; CDR2 reads SVGEGT. V shed 6 bases and J 13 bases; nucleotides not matched to a gene: 12. The CDR3 spells CASRPTGDSHPLHF. As DNA, the CDR3 is TGTGCCAGCAGGCCTACAGGGGACAGTCATCCCCTCCACTTT.

The V call is TRBV30, the J call TRBJ1-2, with 7 nucleotides matching TRBD1. The CDR3 length is 12 residues. CDR1 GTSNPN and CDR2 SVGIG come from the germline V gene (reference sequence). V lost 3 bases to trimming and J lost 6 bases; unmatched junction nucleotides: 4. The CDR3 is CAWRTGVDGYTF. CDR3 bases: TGTGCCTGGAGAACAGGGGTTGATGGCTACACCTTC.

The chain combines TRBV2 with TRBJ2-5, with D maybe TRBD2 (6 bases). This CDR3 contains 12 residues. V lost 6 bases and J 3 bases, leaving 8 bases between the germline ends. In germline, CDR1 is SNHLY, CDR2 FYNNEI. The CDR3 reads CASRGGKETQYF. DNA for the CDR3: TGTGCCAGCAGGGGAGGAAAAGAGACCCAGTACTTC.

The rearrangement joins TRBV3-1 (or the pseudogene TRBV3-2) to TRBJ1-2; D is undetermined. With 4 bases removed from V and 4 bases from J, the gap between germline ends came to 10 bases. Germline-derived CDR1 and CDR2 are LGHDT and YNNKEL (reference sequence). The CDR3 is 13 amino acids. The CDR3 DNA reads as TGTGCCAGCAGCCCCTATATTCTCTATGGCTACACCTTC. Its protein is CASSPYILYGYTF.

This clone appeared a few times. This chain uses TRBV2 with TRBJ2-7, with a possible D match to TRBD1 (6 bases). This CDR3 is 14 amino acids long. V shed 6 bases and J shed 9 bases, with 21 bases lying between them. Germline values: CDR1 SNHLY, CDR2 FYNNEI. The CDR3 nucleotides read TGTGCCAGCAGAGGACAGTGGTTAATCGAGGTGCAGTACTTC. Translating it yields CASRGQWLIEVQYF.

This clone has just one count. The CDR3 loop is CASSAETGGGSPLHF. The CDR3 nucleotides are TGTGCCAGCAGCGCAGAGACAGGGGGCGGTTCACCCCTCCACTTT. The chain couples TRBV9 to TRBJ1-6, with 10 bases aligning to TRBD1. The CDR3 is 15 residues long. The trim removed 3 bases at V and 9 bases at J, leaving 6 bases unmatched. Germline lookup yields CDR1 SGDLS and CDR2 YYNGEE.

The V gene is TRBV2, the J gene TRBJ2-3, with D perhaps matching TRBD2 (5 bases). The CDR3 loop spans 11 amino acids. V lost 8 bases, J lost 8 bases, and 11 bases lay in between. From germline, CDR1 is SNHLY and CDR2 FYNNEI. DNA for the CDR3: TGTGCCAGCTCACAAGGAGGTACGCAGTATTTT. Translation: CASSQGGTQYF.

The CDR3 protein is CATQLGSGELFF. CDR3 DNA: TGCGCCACCCAATTAGGGAGTGGGGAGCTGTTTTTT. The rearrangement uses TRBV5-1 and TRBJ2-2; D is possibly TRBD2 (5 bases). The CDR3 loop spans 12 amino acids. Germline-derived CDR1 and CDR2 are SGHRS and YFSETQ. V shed 9 bases and J shed 8 bases, with 14 bases lying between them.